This TCR beta chain was sequenced during a study of shared clonotypes between healthy human individuals. Overall study: There were three CD4 naive, three CD4 memory, two CD8 naive and one CD8 memory plates per donor.

The naive CD8 subset, CD45RO-negative cells positively selected for CCR7, excluded terminally differentiated effector memory CD45RA+ cells. Whole-study findings and limits: Donors were few, which limited the genetic and exposure-history diversity represented. Collection of samples was limited to blood; tissue repertoires likely differ.

About this clone: Its antigen is not known.

Deep level was the assay's run setting. Sequenced by immunoSEQ multiplex PCR; TCRdb stores in-frame clones only, minus some. The sample includes roughly 850,000 clones, about 96% of them seen just once. Trimming took off 4 bases at V and 0 bases at J, with 7 bases between the two ends. Germline V gene data show CDR1 as SGHTA and CDR2 as FQGNSA. This CDR3 spans 13 amino acids. V is TRBV7-2 and J is TRBJ2-7; D not resolved. Input material: naive CD8+ T cells sorted from blood. The clonotype was recovered from a man in his thirties or forties in good health. In nucleotides, the CDR3 is TGTGCCAGCAGCTCAGTTACCTCCTACGAGCAGTACTTC. It specifies CASSSVTSYEQYF.